This TCR beta chain is from a study of cytomegalovirus exposure and HLA in healthy donors. Researchers ran the PCR with 60 Vbeta and 13 Jbeta primers. Here immunoSEQ multiplex PCR was the method, and the copy in TCRdb shows in-frame clones only, minus some. The table records 70,000 or so clones, just over 85% of them present only once. CDR1 SEHNR and CDR2 FQNEAQ come from the germline V gene (reference sequence). There are 14 residues in the CDR3. The J segment lost 9 bases and the V segment lost 11 bases, leaving 11 bases of the junction unmatched. The TCR sequence derives from a woman in her twenties or thirties in good health and CMV-seronegative. Sequenced input: PBMCs. The genes are TRBV7-9 and TRBJ2-1, with 12 positions matching TRBD2. CDR3: CACRTSGIVGEQFF. DNA of the CDR3: TGTGCCTGCCGGACTAGCGGGATTGTCGGTGAGCAGTTCTTC.